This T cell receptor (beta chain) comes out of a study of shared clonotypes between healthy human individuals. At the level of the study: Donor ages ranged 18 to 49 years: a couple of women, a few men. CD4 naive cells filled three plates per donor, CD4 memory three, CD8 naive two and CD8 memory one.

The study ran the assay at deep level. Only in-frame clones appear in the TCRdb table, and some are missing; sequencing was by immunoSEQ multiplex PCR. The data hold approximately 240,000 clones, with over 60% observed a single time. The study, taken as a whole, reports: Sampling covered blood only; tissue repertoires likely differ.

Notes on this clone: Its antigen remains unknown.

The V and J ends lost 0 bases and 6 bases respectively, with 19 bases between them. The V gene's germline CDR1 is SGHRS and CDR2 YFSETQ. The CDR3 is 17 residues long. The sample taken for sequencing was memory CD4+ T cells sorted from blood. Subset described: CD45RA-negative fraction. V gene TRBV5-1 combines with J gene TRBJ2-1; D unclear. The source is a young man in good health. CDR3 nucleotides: TGCGCCAGCAGCTTGGACCTATCGGGTAGGGCGGCCAATGAGCAGTTCTTC. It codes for CASSLDLSGRAANEQFF.